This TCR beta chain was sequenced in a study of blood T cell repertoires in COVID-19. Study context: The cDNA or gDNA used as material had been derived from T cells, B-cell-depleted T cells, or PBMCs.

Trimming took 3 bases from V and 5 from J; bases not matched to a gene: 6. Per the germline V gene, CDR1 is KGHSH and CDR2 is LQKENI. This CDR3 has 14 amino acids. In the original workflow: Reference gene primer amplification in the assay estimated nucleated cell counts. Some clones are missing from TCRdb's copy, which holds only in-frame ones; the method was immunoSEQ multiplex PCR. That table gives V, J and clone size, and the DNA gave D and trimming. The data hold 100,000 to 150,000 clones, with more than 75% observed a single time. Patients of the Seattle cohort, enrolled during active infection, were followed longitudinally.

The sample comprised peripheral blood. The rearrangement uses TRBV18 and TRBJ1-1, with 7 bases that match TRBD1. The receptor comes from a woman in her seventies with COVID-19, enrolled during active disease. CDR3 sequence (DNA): TGTGCCAGCTCACCGGGACAGAGGAGTACTGAAGCTTTCTTT. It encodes CASSPGQRSTEAFF.